A single sample gave rise to the 25 T cell receptor beta chains below, sequenced in a study of blood T cell repertoires in COVID-19. TCRdb's table, derived via immunoSEQ multiplex PCR, lists solely in-frame clones and lacks some. The sample holds under 300,000 clones, approximately 83% seen once. Sequenced sample: peripheral blood. The receptors originated from a human donor in a cohort sampled during active COVID-19.

The CDR3 nucleotides read TGCGCCAGCAGCTTGTCGGGAGGAGGTAATAAGGAGCTGTTTTTT. It yields the protein CASSLSGGGNKELFF. J is TRBJ2-2 and V is TRBV5-1; 7 bases line up with TRBD2. CDR1 and CDR2 (germline): SGHRS, YFSETQ. With V trimmed by 1 base and J by 10 bases, 10 bases remained unmatched. The length of the CDR3 is 15 residues.

This clone was seen a single time. The V gene is TRBV5-1, the J gene TRBJ2-4, with TRBD1 matching 9 bases. Looked up from germline, CDR1 is SGHRS and CDR2 is YFSETQ. The CDR3 extends over 16 amino acids. The trim removed 7 bases at V and 6 bases at J, leaving 14 bases unmatched. CDR3 nucleotides: TGCGCCAGCCGTAAACAGGGGGCGAATATGTTAAACATTCAGTACTTC. It is translated as CASRKQGANMLNIQYF. The whole variable domain, remainder taken from reference TRBV5-1 and TRBJ2-4, is KAGVTQTPRYLIKTRGQQVTLSCSPISGHRSVSWYQQTPGQGLQFLFEYFSETQRNKGNFPGRFSGRQFSNSRSEMNVSTLELGDSALYLCASRKQGANMLNIQYFGAGTRLSVL.

The rearrangement uses TRBV7-2 and TRBJ2-1; 7 nucleotides line up with TRBD2. From germline, CDR1 is SGHTA and CDR2 FQGNSA. The CDR3 contains 16 residues. After removal of 2 bases from V and 4 bases from J, the junction contained 8 bases not matched to a gene. CDR3 sequence: CASSLLRSGAYNEQFF. The DNA for the CDR3 is TGTGCCAGCAGCTTACTCAGGAGCGGGGCTTACAATGAGCAGTTCTTC.

Of note for this clone: The DNA is left out, because the CDR3 cannot be placed on it with certainty; the CDR3 is given as TCRdb lists it. V and J are TRBV28 and TRBJ2-7; TRBD2 is taken as the D call from the table, unchecked against the DNA. Counting both end residues, the CDR3 totals 15 amino acids. The germline CDR1 and CDR2 sequences are MDHEN and SYDVKM. The CDR3 reads CASSSSGGNSYEQYF.

The rearrangement joins TRBV2 to TRBJ2-1, with 7 bases lining up with TRBD1. Germline CDR1 and CDR2: SNHLY and FYNNEI. The V segment lost 9 bases and the J segment 4 bases; nucleotides outside the gene matches: 3. The CDR3 consists of 12 residues. CDR3 amino acids: CASGDRYNEQFF. In DNA form, the CDR3 reads TGTGCCAGTGGGGACAGATACAATGAGCAGTTCTTC.

The V gene is TRBV24-1, the J gene TRBJ1-2, with no clear D. The CDR3 has 13 residues. Germline CDR1 and CDR2: KGHDR and SFDVKD. V was cut by 5 bases and J by 5 bases, with 11 bases left in between. The CDR3 DNA sequence: TGTGCCACCAGTGTTGGGGAGTTGTATGGCTACACCTTC. Amino acid sequence: CATSVGELYGYTF.

The chain joins TRBV29-1 to TRBJ1-2; TRBD1 matches 9 bases. The CDR3 contains 13 residues. The ends lost 6 bases at V and 8 bases at J; junction bases unmatched: 10. CDR1 SQVTM and CDR2 ANQGSEA come from the germline V gene. This chain's CDR3 is CSVDRDREYGYTF. The CDR3 nucleotides read TGCAGCGTGGACCGGGACAGGGAATACGGCTACACCTTC.

The table lists this clone with a count of one. The V and J genes are TRBV6-4 and TRBJ1-2, with a weak D call TRBD1 (6 bases). This CDR3 has 18 amino acids. V was clipped by 7 bases and J by 4 bases, with 28 bases between them. CDR1 is MRHNA and CDR2 is SNTAGT in the germline V gene. The CDR3 DNA follows: TGTGCCAGCAATGCTGAGGGGGGGGGAAAAGGACTGATCTATGGCTACACCTTC. Translation: CASNAEGGGKGLIYGYTF.

The gene calls are TRBV4-2 and TRBJ2-7, with D uncertain. In germline, CDR1 is LGHNA, CDR2 YNFKEQ. The ends were cut back, 0 bases at V and 0 bases at J, with 12 bases in the middle. The CDR3 has 16 amino acids. The CDR3 DNA reads TGTGCCAGCAGCCAAGATCAAACGGCAGGCTCCTACGAGCAGTACTTC. As protein: CASSQDQTAGSYEQYF.

V gene TRBV5-8 combines with J gene TRBJ1-2, with TRBD1 matching over 8 bases. Germline trimming cut 5 bases from V and 3 bases from J; bases unmatched to any gene: 6. CDR3 size: 14 residues. Per germline, CDR1 SGHTS and CDR2 YDEGEE. The CDR3, as DNA: TGTGCCAGCAGGGCGACAGGGGAGGACTATGGCTACACCTTC. It translates to CASRATGEDYGYTF.

The chain employs TRBV27 and TRBJ1-5; possibly TRBD1 for D (5 bases). This CDR3 has 14 amino acids. The V end was cut by 6 bases, the J end by 0 bases, with 9 bases between. Germline V CDR1 and CDR2: MNHEY, SMNVEV (reference sequence). This chain's CDR3 is CASSRQNSNQPQHF. In DNA, the CDR3 is TGTGCCAGCAGCCGACAGAATAGCAATCAGCCCCAGCATTTT.

This clone was seen a single time. The chain uses TRBV11-2 and TRBJ2-1, with D unclear. Germline V gives CDR1 SGHAT, CDR2 FQNNGV. V gave up 1 base and J gave up 0 bases, with 13 bases separating them. CDR3 length: 17 residues. CDR3 in DNA: TGTGCCAGCAGCTTAGGAGGCTTCTCGAGCTCCTACAATGAGCAGTTCTTC. Residues: CASSLGGFSSSYNEQFF.

V is TRBV7-9 and J is TRBJ2-2; 8 nucleotides agree with TRBD2. In germline, CDR1 is SEHNR, CDR2 FQNEAQ (reference sequence). The CDR3 totals 17 residues. J lost 4 bases, V lost 3 bases, and 10 bases had no gene match. CDR3 in amino acids: CASSFSPTSGVTGELFF. The CDR3 coding sequence is TGTGCCAGCAGCTTCTCCCCAACTAGCGGTGTCACCGGGGAGCTGTTTTTT.

This chain uses TRBV5-4 with TRBJ2-5, with TRBD1 as a possible D gene (6 bases). CDR1 and CDR2 from the germline V gene are SGHNT and YYREEE (reference sequence). With 4 bases removed from V and 5 bases from J, the gap between germline ends came to 15 bases. CDR3 length equals 14 residues. The CDR3 is CASSPQERGETQYF. CDR3 nucleotides: TGTGCCAGCAGCCCACAGGAGAGGGGGGAGACCCAGTACTTC.

The J gene is TRBJ2-3, the V gene TRBV20-1; 12 bases line up with TRBD2. The junction had 1 base not matched to a gene; V was cut back by 3 bases and J by 0 bases. The CDR3 runs to 15 residues. From germline, CDR1 is DFQATT and CDR2 SNEGSKA (reference sequence). CDR3 in DNA: TGCAGTGCTAGTGGGACTAGCGGGAGCACAGATACGCAGTATTTT. Its protein is CSASGTSGSTDTQYF.

V and J are TRBV19 and TRBJ1-1; TRBD1 might be the D (5 bases). The CDR3 runs to 12 residues. The ends were cut back, 7 bases at V and 1 base at J, with 7 bases in the middle. The germline gives CDR1 LNHDA, CDR2 SQIVND (reference sequence). The CDR3 is CASTQGNTEAFF. CDR3 sequence (DNA): TGTGCCAGTACCCAGGGGAACACTGAAGCTTTCTTT. The full variable domain, completed using reference TRBV19 and TRBJ1-1, is DGGITQSPKYLFRKEGQNVTLSCEQNLNHDAMYWYRQDPGQGLRLIYYSQIVNDFQKGDIAEGYSVSREKKESFPLTVTSAQKNPTAFYLCASTQGNTEAFFGQGTRLTVV.

Remarks on this clone: This same CDR3 is encoded by further DNA sequences in the sample. The chain uses TRBV6-6 and TRBJ1-2, with 7 bases that match TRBD1. The ends lost 6 bases at V and 3 bases at J; junction bases unmatched: 4. CDR3 length: 13 amino acids. The germline CDR1 and CDR2 sequences are MNHNY and SVGAGI (reference sequence). The CDR3 sequence is CASSPTGDYGYTF. The CDR3 region has the DNA TGTGCCAGCAGCCCTACAGGGGACTATGGCTACACCTTC.

The rearrangement links TRBV5-1 to TRBJ2-1; 12 bases align to TRBD2. Germline values: CDR1 SGHRS, CDR2 YFSETQ. After removal of 0 bases from V and 6 bases from J, the junction contained 7 bases not matched to a gene. The CDR3 runs to 17 residues. CDR3 in amino acids: CASSLGQPGLAGNEQFF. Written as DNA, the CDR3 is TGCGCCAGCAGCTTGGGCCAACCGGGACTAGCGGGCAATGAGCAGTTCTTC.

The chain has TRBV2 and TRBJ1-5, with TRBD1 matching over 8 bases. CDR3 length: 14 residues. V dropped 2 bases and J dropped 7; count of bases not matched to a gene: 4. Per the germline V gene, CDR1 is SNHLY and CDR2 is FYNNEI. CDR3 bases: TGTGCCAGCAGTGAAACAGGGGGAGGGCAGCCCCAGCATTTT. Amino acids: CASSETGGGQPQHF.

This sequence joins TRBV7-9 and TRBJ1-4; tentative D call: TRBD1 (5 bases). V dropped 3 bases and J dropped 4 bases, with 9 bases sitting between them. The CDR3 consists of 14 residues. Germline assignment: CDR1 SEHNR and CDR2 FQNEAQ (reference sequence). This CDR3 is CASSFGGSNEKLFF. The CDR3 DNA reads TGTGCCAGCAGCTTTGGGGGGAGTAATGAAAAACTGTTTTTT. Complete variable domain (other parts from reference TRBV7-9 and TRBJ1-4): DTGVSQNPRHKITKRGQNVTFRCDPISEHNRLYWYRQTLGQGPEFLTYFQNEAQLEKSRLLSDRFSAERPKGSFSTLEIQRTEQGDSAMYLCASSFGGSNEKLFFGSGTQLSVL.

The V and J genes are TRBV7-8 and TRBJ1-2, with D possibly matching TRBD1 (5 bases). V lost 4 bases to trimming and J lost 5 bases, with 23 bases between them. Germline CDR1 and CDR2: SGHVS and FQNEAQ. The CDR3 extends over 17 amino acids. The chain's CDR3 is CASSSKRWAAGEYGYTF. CDR3 DNA sequence: TGTGCCAGCAGCTCCAAGCGGTGGGCGGCGGGGGAGTATGGCTACACCTTC. Looking up the rest from reference TRBV7-8 and TRBJ1-2 gives the full variable domain: GAGVSQSPRYKVAKRGQDVALRCDPISGHVSLFWYQQALGQGPEFLTYFQNEAQLDKSGLPSDRFFAERPEGSVSTLKIQRTQQEDSAVYLCASSSKRWAAGEYGYTFGSGTRLTVV.

V gene TRBV3-1 (or the pseudogene TRBV3-2) combines with J gene TRBJ2-2; no reliable D call. CDR1 is LGHDT and CDR2 is YNNKEL in the germline V gene (reference sequence). The CDR3 has 11 amino acids. Trimming removed 5 bases from V and 6 bases from J, with 4 bases in between. CDR3 residues: CASSYAGELFF. The CDR3 nucleotides read TGTGCCAGCAGCTATGCCGGGGAGCTGTTTTTT.

The V gene is TRBV6-6, the J gene TRBJ2-7; 9 bases map to TRBD1. The J segment lost 2 bases and the V segment lost 2 bases, leaving 4 bases of the junction unmatched. The CDR3 consists of 15 residues. The V gene's germline CDR1 is MNHNY and CDR2 SVGAGI (reference sequence). Written as DNA, the CDR3 is TGTGCCAGCAGTTACGGGACAGGGTTGACCTACGAGCAGTACTTC. This codes for CASSYGTGLTYEQYF.

The chain is built from TRBV6-5 and TRBJ1-1; 8 nucleotides line up with TRBD1. This CDR3 comprises 12 residues. The J segment lost 1 base and the V segment lost 8 bases, leaving 0 bases of the junction unmatched. CDR1 and CDR2 (germline): MNHEY, SVGAGI. CDR3: CASGQGNTEAFF. In nucleotides, the CDR3 is TGTGCCAGCGGACAGGGGAACACTGAAGCTTTCTTT.

The gene calls are TRBV7-9 and TRBJ1-1; 11 bases agree with TRBD1. CDR1 is SEHNR and CDR2 is FQNEAQ in the germline V gene (reference sequence). The CDR3 is made up of 15 amino acids. V shed 5 bases, J shed 3 bases, and the junction held 5 bases outside the gene matches. The CDR3 sequence: CASSVGDRGDTEAFF. In nucleotides, the CDR3 is TGTGCCAGCAGCGTAGGGGACAGGGGGGACACTGAAGCTTTCTTT.